This is a list of T cell receptor beta chains from one sample in a study of radiotherapy plus CTLA-4 blockade in lung cancer. Sequenced by immunoSEQ multiplex PCR; TCRdb stores in-frame clones only, minus some. The sample includes about 46,000 clones, 77% seen only once; the top ten take 2% to 2.5%. Sample: peripheral blood, taken from a patient treated with radiotherapy plus ipilimumab. All receptors come from a human donor with non-small cell lung cancer whose response to radiotherapy plus ipilimumab could not be evaluated. Each CDR3 is given with its conserved first and last residue. The order of the fields is clone size, J gene, V gene, D gene, CDR3 protein, CDR3 DNA. The D gene is left open where the match is weak. Not every row has a clone size; where given, it reads once, few, many or a size class.

clone_size: few; j_call: TRBJ2-4; v_call: TRBV29-1; d_call: -; cdr3_aa: CSVDGGKNIQYF; cdr3_nt: TGCAGCGTTGACGGCGGCAAAAACATTCAGTACTTC
clone_size: few; j_call: TRBJ2-5; v_call: TRBV4-2; d_call: TRBD2; cdr3_aa: CASSQEKRGGLETQYF; cdr3_nt: TGTGCCAGCAGCCAAGAGAAGCGGGGGGGCCTGGAGACCCAGTACTTC
clone_size: -; j_call: TRBJ2-5; v_call: TRBV9; d_call: TRBD1; cdr3_aa: CASSAGGDRGGETQYF; cdr3_nt: TGTGCCAGCAGCGCTGGAGGTGACAGGGGGGGTGAGACCCAGTACTTC
clone_size: -; j_call: TRBJ2-1; v_call: TRBV7-8; d_call: -; cdr3_aa: CASSSERGNEQFF; cdr3_nt: TGTGCCAGCAGCTCCGAAAGGGGAAATGAGCAGTTCTTC
clone_size: few; j_call: TRBJ2-1; v_call: TRBV5-1; d_call: TRBD2; cdr3_aa: CASSLTSQGNEQFF; cdr3_nt: TGCGCCAGCAGCCTGACTAGCCAAGGCAATGAGCAGTTCTTC
clone_size: -; j_call: TRBJ1-1; v_call: TRBV5-1; d_call: -; cdr3_aa: CASSLDKGLTEAFF; cdr3_nt: TGCGCCAGCAGCTTGGATAAGGGGCTCACTGAAGCTTTCTTT
clone_size: -; j_call: TRBJ2-2; v_call: TRBV9; d_call: -; cdr3_aa: CASSRLGARAGELFF; cdr3_nt: TGTGCCAGCAGCCGCTTGGGTGCGAGGGCCGGGGAGCTGTTTTTT
clone_size: -; j_call: TRBJ2-3; v_call: TRBV27; d_call: -; cdr3_aa: CASSSRDSRTDTQYF; cdr3_nt: TGTGCCAGCAGCTCCCGGGACTCTCGCACAGATACGCAGTATTTT
clone_size: -; j_call: TRBJ2-5; v_call: TRBV30; d_call: -; cdr3_aa: CAWSSGGKQETQYF; cdr3_nt: TGTGCCTGGAGTTCCGGCGGGAAACAAGAGACCCAGTACTTC
clone_size: -; j_call: TRBJ2-7; v_call: TRBV4-1; d_call: -; cdr3_aa: CASSQESGGSYEQYF; cdr3_nt: TGCGCCAGCAGCCAAGAATCCGGGGGATCCTACGAGCAGTACTTC
clone_size: -; j_call: TRBJ2-1; v_call: TRBV18; d_call: -; cdr3_aa: CASSLNRLTSSYNEQFF; cdr3_nt: TGTGCCAGCTCACTAAACCGACTTACGAGCTCCTACAATGAGCAGTTCTTC
clone_size: -; j_call: TRBJ2-5; v_call: TRBV28; d_call: -; cdr3_aa: CASSSRGRRWTQYF; cdr3_nt: TGTGCCAGCAGTTCCAGGGGCCGAAGGTGGACCCAGTACTTC
clone_size: -; j_call: TRBJ2-3; v_call: TRBV19; d_call: TRBD2; cdr3_aa: CASSSRTSGTDTQYF; cdr3_nt: TGTGCCAGTAGCTCGAGGACTAGCGGCACAGATACGCAGTATTTT
clone_size: -; j_call: TRBJ1-4; v_call: TRBV2; d_call: TRBD1; cdr3_aa: CASKSKGTDNEKLFF; cdr3_nt: TGTGCCAGCAAATCCAAAGGGACAGATAATGAAAAACTGTTTTTT
clone_size: -; j_call: TRBJ1-1; v_call: TRBV7-3; d_call: TRBD1; cdr3_aa: CASSLGQGAGAFF; cdr3_nt: TGTGCCAGCAGCTTAGGACAGGGGGCGGGTGCTTTCTTT
clone_size: -; j_call: TRBJ2-1; v_call: TRBV6-6; d_call: TRBD1; cdr3_aa: CASGQGWNEQFF; cdr3_nt: TGTGCCAGCGGACAGGGTTGGAATGAGCAGTTCTTC
clone_size: -; j_call: TRBJ1-2; v_call: TRBV28; d_call: -; cdr3_aa: CASSSSGESGYGYTF; cdr3_nt: TGTGCCAGCAGTTCCTCGGGGGAGTCAGGCTATGGCTACACCTTC
clone_size: -; j_call: TRBJ2-1; v_call: TRBV11-2; d_call: TRBD2; cdr3_aa: CASSLYAGGGDEQFF; cdr3_nt: TGTGCCAGCAGCTTATATGCGGGGGGCGGGGATGAGCAGTTCTTC
clone_size: -; j_call: TRBJ1-5; v_call: TRBV2; d_call: TRBD1; cdr3_aa: CASSDIDDRASNQPQHF; cdr3_nt: TGTGCCAGCAGTGATATTGACGACAGGGCTAGCAATCAGCCCCAGCATTTT
clone_size: -; j_call: TRBJ2-1; v_call: TRBV2; d_call: -; cdr3_aa: CASRARVEQFF; cdr3_nt: TGTGCCAGCAGGGCTCGGGTTGAGCAGTTCTTC
clone_size: -; j_call: TRBJ2-7; v_call: TRBV10-2; d_call: TRBD2; cdr3_aa: CASTLASGSYEQYF; cdr3_nt: TGCGCCAGCACTTTAGCTAGCGGGAGCTACGAGCAGTACTTC
clone_size: -; j_call: TRBJ1-6; v_call: TRBV9; d_call: TRBD1; cdr3_aa: CASSVGTGNSPLHF; cdr3_nt: TGTGCCAGCAGCGTCGGGACAGGAAATTCACCCCTCCACTTT
clone_size: -; j_call: TRBJ2-6; v_call: TRBV15; d_call: -; cdr3_aa: CATSTRASGANVLTF; cdr3_nt: TGTGCCACCAGCACGAGGGCATCTGGGGCCAACGTCCTGACTTTC
clone_size: -; j_call: TRBJ1-5; v_call: TRBV6-6; d_call: TRBD1; cdr3_aa: CASSTGQAAQHF; cdr3_nt: TGTGCCAGCAGTACGGGACAGGCAGCCCAGCATTTT
clone_size: -; j_call: TRBJ2-7; v_call: TRBV5-1; d_call: TRBD2; cdr3_aa: CASTLAGDLYEQYF; cdr3_nt: TGCGCCAGCACCCTAGCGGGAGACCTCTACGAGCAGTACTTC
clone_size: once; j_call: TRBJ1-5; v_call: TRBV5-5; d_call: TRBD1; cdr3_aa: CASSPGTGNQPQHF; cdr3_nt: TGTGCCAGCAGCCCCGGGACAGGGAATCAGCCCCAGCATTTT
clone_size: -; j_call: TRBJ2-5; v_call: TRBV29-1; d_call: -; cdr3_aa: CSVGAAQETRYF; cdr3_nt: TGCAGCGTTGGGGCAGCCCAAGAGACCCGGTACTTC
clone_size: -; j_call: TRBJ1-1; v_call: TRBV7-9; d_call: TRBD1; cdr3_aa: CASSPGGTGQAGEAFF; cdr3_nt: TGTGCCAGCAGCCCAGGCGGGACAGGACAAGCAGGTGAAGCTTTCTTT
clone_size: -; j_call: TRBJ1-2; v_call: TRBV30; d_call: TRBD1; cdr3_aa: CAWRTGGNYGYTF; cdr3_nt: TGTGCCTGGAGGACAGGGGGCAACTATGGCTACACCTTC
clone_size: -; j_call: TRBJ1-4; v_call: TRBV2; d_call: TRBD1; cdr3_aa: CAIQKQGRSEKLFF; cdr3_nt: TGTGCCATCCAGAAACAGGGGAGGAGTGAAAAACTGTTTTTT
clone_size: few; j_call: TRBJ1-5; v_call: TRBV4-3; d_call: -; cdr3_aa: CASSSGVSRGGNQPQHF; cdr3_nt: TGCGCCAGCAGCTCAGGGGTGTCTAGGGGTGGCAATCAGCCCCAGCATTTT
clone_size: -; j_call: TRBJ2-1; v_call: TRBV27; d_call: TRBD2; cdr3_aa: CASSLFSGSMGNEQFF; cdr3_nt: TGTGCCAGCAGTTTATTTAGCGGGAGCATGGGGAATGAGCAGTTCTTC
clone_size: -; j_call: TRBJ2-7; v_call: TRBV4-3; d_call: -; cdr3_aa: CASSQDRQGYYEQYF; cdr3_nt: TGCGCCAGCAGCCAAGATAGGCAGGGGTACTACGAGCAGTACTTC
clone_size: -; j_call: TRBJ2-7; v_call: TRBV11-1; d_call: TRBD1; cdr3_aa: CASSLTGGMTYEQYF; cdr3_nt: TGTGCCAGCAGCCTTACAGGGGGGATGACCTACGAGCAGTACTTC
clone_size: once; j_call: TRBJ2-1; v_call: TRBV6-1; d_call: TRBD1; cdr3_aa: CASSPGQGNHNEQFF; cdr3_nt: TGTGCCAGCAGCCCAGGACAGGGGAACCACAATGAGCAGTTCTTC
clone_size: -; j_call: TRBJ2-1; v_call: TRBV7-2; d_call: TRBD2; cdr3_aa: CASSPSSGRYNEQFF; cdr3_nt: TGTGCCAGCAGCCCCTCTAGCGGGAGGTACAATGAGCAGTTCTTC
clone_size: -; j_call: TRBJ2-5; v_call: TRBV7-2; d_call: TRBD2; cdr3_aa: CASNAQRLAGGETQYF; cdr3_nt: TGTGCCAGCAACGCCCAAAGACTAGCGGGAGGAGAGACCCAGTACTTC
clone_size: once; j_call: TRBJ1-2; v_call: TRBV4-3; d_call: TRBD1; cdr3_aa: CASSQVPGQGFGYTF; cdr3_nt: TGCGCCAGCAGCCAAGTCCCGGGACAGGGCTTTGGCTACACCTTC
clone_size: -; j_call: TRBJ2-2; v_call: TRBV6-5; d_call: -; cdr3_aa: CASSYPNRVGELFF; cdr3_nt: TGTGCCAGCAGTTACCCGAACAGGGTCGGGGAGCTGTTTTTT
clone_size: -; j_call: TRBJ2-3; v_call: TRBV9; d_call: -; cdr3_aa: CASSVLGSLGTDTQYF; cdr3_nt: TGTGCCAGCAGCGTACTTGGTAGTCTTGGCACAGATACGCAGTATTTT
clone_size: -; j_call: TRBJ2-4; v_call: TRBV7-8; d_call: TRBD1; cdr3_aa: CASSPDRGAYTALAKNIQYF; cdr3_nt: TGTGCCAGCAGCCCAGACAGGGGCGCTTATACCGCTCTAGCCAAAAACATTCAGTACTTC
clone_size: -; j_call: TRBJ2-1; v_call: TRBV5-4; d_call: -; cdr3_aa: CASSPPWETDNEQFF; cdr3_nt: TGTGCCAGCAGCCCCCCGTGGGAGACGGACAATGAGCAGTTCTTC
clone_size: once; j_call: TRBJ1-5; v_call: TRBV7-2; d_call: TRBD1; cdr3_aa: CASSLRDSSQPQHF; cdr3_nt: TGTGCCAGCAGCTTAAGGGACAGCAGTCAGCCCCAGCATTTT
clone_size: once; j_call: TRBJ1-1; v_call: TRBV9; d_call: -; cdr3_aa: CASSAISVKTEAFF; cdr3_nt: TGTGCCAGCAGCGCTATTTCGGTGAAGACTGAAGCTTTCTTT
clone_size: few; j_call: TRBJ2-1; v_call: TRBV6-5; d_call: -; cdr3_aa: CASTLSGDNEQFF; cdr3_nt: TGTGCCAGCACCCTTTCGGGGGACAATGAGCAGTTCTTC
clone_size: -; j_call: TRBJ1-5; v_call: TRBV18; d_call: -; cdr3_aa: CASSPDRNQPQHF; cdr3_nt: TGTGCCAGCTCACCTGACAGGAATCAGCCCCAGCATTTT
clone_size: -; j_call: TRBJ1-1; v_call: TRBV10-3; d_call: -; cdr3_aa: CAIGRGDTEAFF; cdr3_nt: TGTGCCATCGGTCGGGGAGACACTGAAGCTTTCTTT
clone_size: -; j_call: TRBJ2-1; v_call: TRBV6-1; d_call: TRBD1; cdr3_aa: CASRDRAPYNEQFF; cdr3_nt: TGTGCCAGCAGGGACAGGGCTCCCTACAATGAGCAGTTCTTC